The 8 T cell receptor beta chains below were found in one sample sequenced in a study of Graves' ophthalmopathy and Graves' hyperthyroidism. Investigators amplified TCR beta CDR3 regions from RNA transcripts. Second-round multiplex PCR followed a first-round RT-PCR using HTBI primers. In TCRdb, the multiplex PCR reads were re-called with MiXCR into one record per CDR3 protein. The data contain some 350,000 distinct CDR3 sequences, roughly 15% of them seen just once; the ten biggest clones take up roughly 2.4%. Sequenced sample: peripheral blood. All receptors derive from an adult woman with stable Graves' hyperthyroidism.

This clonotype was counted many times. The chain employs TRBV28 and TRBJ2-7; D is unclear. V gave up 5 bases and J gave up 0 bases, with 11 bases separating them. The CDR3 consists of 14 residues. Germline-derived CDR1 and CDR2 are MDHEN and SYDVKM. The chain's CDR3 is CASSPEWSSYEQYF. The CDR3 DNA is TGTGCCAGCAGTCCTGAGTGGAGCTCCTACGAGCAGTACTTC. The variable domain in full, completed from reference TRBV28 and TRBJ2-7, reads DVKVTQSSRYLVKRTGEKVFLECVQDMDHENMFWYRQDPGLGLRLIYFSYDVKMKEKGDIPEGYSVSREKKERFSLILESASTNQTSMYLCASSPEWSSYEQYFGPGTRLTVT.

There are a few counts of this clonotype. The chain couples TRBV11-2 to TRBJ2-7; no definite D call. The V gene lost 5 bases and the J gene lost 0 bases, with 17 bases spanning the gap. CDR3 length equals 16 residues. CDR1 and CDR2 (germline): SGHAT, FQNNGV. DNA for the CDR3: TGTGCCAGCAGCGTTACCCACTCAACGAACTCCTACGAGCAGTACTTC. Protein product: CASSVTHSTNSYEQYF. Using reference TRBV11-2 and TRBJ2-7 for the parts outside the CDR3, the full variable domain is EAGVAQSPRYKIIEKRQSVAFWCNPISGHATLYWYQQILGQGPKLLIQFQNNGVVDDSQLPKDRFSAERLKGVDSTLKIQPAKLEDSAVYLCASSVTHSTNSYEQYFGPGTRLTVT.

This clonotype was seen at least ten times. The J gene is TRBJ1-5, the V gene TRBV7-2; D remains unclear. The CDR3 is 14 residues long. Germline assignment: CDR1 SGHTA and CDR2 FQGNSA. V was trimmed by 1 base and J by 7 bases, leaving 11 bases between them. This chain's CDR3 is CASSLGGVGQPQHF. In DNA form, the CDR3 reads TGTGCCAGCAGCTTAGGGGGTGTCGGGCAGCCCCAGCATTTT.

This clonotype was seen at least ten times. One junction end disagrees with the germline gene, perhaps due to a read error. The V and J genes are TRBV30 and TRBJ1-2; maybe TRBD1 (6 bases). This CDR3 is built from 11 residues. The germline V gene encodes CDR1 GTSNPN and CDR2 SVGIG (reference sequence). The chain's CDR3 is CAWSHMTDRYF. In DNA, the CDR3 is TGTGCCTGGAGTCATATGACAGACAGGTACTTC.

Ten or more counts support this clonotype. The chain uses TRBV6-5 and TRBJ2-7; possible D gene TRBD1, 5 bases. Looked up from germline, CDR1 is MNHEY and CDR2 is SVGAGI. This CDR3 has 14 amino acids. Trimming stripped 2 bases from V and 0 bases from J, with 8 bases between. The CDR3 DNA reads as TGTGCCAGCAGTTACGTTACAGGCTCCTACGAGCAGTACTTC. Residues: CASSYVTGSYEQYF.

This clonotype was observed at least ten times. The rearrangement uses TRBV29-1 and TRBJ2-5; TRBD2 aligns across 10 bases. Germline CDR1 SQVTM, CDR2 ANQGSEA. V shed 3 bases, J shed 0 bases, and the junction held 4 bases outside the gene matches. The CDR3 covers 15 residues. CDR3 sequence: CSVDGTSDHQETQYF. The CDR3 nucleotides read TGCAGCGTTGATGGGACTAGCGACCACCAAGAGACCCAGTACTTC.

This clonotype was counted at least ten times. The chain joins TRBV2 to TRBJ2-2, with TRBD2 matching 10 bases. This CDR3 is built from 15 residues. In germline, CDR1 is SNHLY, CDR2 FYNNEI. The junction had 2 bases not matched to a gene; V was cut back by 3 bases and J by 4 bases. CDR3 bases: TGTGCCAGCAGTGATCTAGCGGGAGTCACCGGGGAGCTGTTTTTT. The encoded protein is CASSDLAGVTGELFF.

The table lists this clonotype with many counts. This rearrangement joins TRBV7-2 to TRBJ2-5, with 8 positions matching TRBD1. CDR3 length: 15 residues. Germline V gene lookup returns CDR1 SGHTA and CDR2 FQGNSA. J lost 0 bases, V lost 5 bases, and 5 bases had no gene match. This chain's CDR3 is CASSPGQVYQETQYF. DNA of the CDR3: TGTGCCAGCAGCCCGGGACAGGTGTACCAAGAGACCCAGTACTTC.